This T cell receptor (beta chain) was obtained from a study of identical twins (TCRdb year 2016). In the study overall: TCR alpha and beta repertoires from monozygotic twins, unrelated adults of various ages and cord blood were deep-sequenced to test whether fetal clonotypes persist. To rule out contamination, the twin experiments were replicated at different times with different library preparation protocols.

Every donor was a healthy Caucasian. The twin cohort comprised three pairs of female monozygotic twins, all aged roughly 18 to 29 years. Peripheral blood mononuclear cells were the source from which RNA for the TCR libraries was isolated. Study-wide conclusions, independent of this receptor: A weaker excess of twin sharing was found in beta out-of-frame sequences because the signal-to-noise ratio was lowered by fewer shared sequences. Invariant T cells such as MAIT and iNKT could partly confound zero-insertion analyses, though diverse VJ usage argued against this for most clonotypes. Because the same donors could not be followed over many years, the conclusions depended on cross-sectional statistical analysis. Compared with coincidental sharing between unrelated individuals, an excess of low generation-probability sequences was observed among out-of-frame TCR alpha sequences shared between twins. In monozygotic twins, recombination models systematically underestimated out-of-frame TCR alpha sharing, but the models matched the sharing seen between unrelated individuals. Abundant cord blood beta clonotypes carried fewer insertions; young adult naive repertoires showed a weaker similar trend, while memory repertoires showed none.

A few counts support this clonotype. Its cognate antigen has yet to be identified. One end of the junction varies from germline; a read error may be responsible. Library construction relied on 5' RACE. Instrument on record: Illumina HiSeq 2000. Template switching introduced a universal primer binding site; the final cDNA contained a unique molecular identifier, enabling accurate counting of TCR cDNA molecules. First-strand cDNA for TCR alpha and beta chains was synthesized from specific primers in the conserved constant-segment region. To control for contamination, each cDNA library was double barcoded with a SMART-Mk sample barcode plus Illumina barcodes. TruSeq adapter sequences, together with Illumina sample barcodes, were added in two successive PCR steps. Sequencing of the TCR alpha and beta cDNA libraries was done on the Illumina HiSeq platform using custom primers. In the paper's pipeline: MiGEC was used to process raw reads and extract unique molecular identifiers, and MiXCR was used to find CDR3 positions. Recombination models were inferred per individual with the repgenHMM and IGoR tools using an EM algorithm. Shared clonotypes were analyzed with the tcR package in R, and sharing was normalized by the product of cloneset sizes. Out-of-frame nonproductive sequences were analyzed to study raw recombination free of thymic and clonal selection effects. The raw public reads went through TCRdb reprocessing: fastp at Q25, MiXCR clone calling, in-frame beta chains kept. Rows merge per CDR3 protein into single entries with the most common DNA and genes. TCRdb's processing, not the authors' own work, is the source of the V and J calls. The sample has about 700,000 distinct CDR3 sequences on record, more than 6.5% of them singletons. The top ten constitute roughly 0.97% of the sample.

The same specimen was also included in a second study, on yellow fever vaccine responses in identical twins. The second paper states: The T cell response to vaccination in identical twins was reported by the authors to appear partly convergent and partly personalized. The study precisely tracked vaccine-responding T cell clones in identical twins.

This clonotype was obtained from a woman aged 18-35 years in good health. The sequencing input was PBMCs.

The CDR3 reads CASSLRQGGDEQFF. The sequenced DNA: TGTGCTAGCAGCTTAAGACAGGGAGGGGATGAGCAGTTCTTC. The rearranged segments are TRBV7-7 and TRBJ2-1; the D segment is perhaps TRBD1 or TRBD2, each sharing 7 matched bases. Including cysteine and phenylalanine, the CDR3 has 14 amino acids. Of the read, only the CDR3 DNA is kept; its 42 bases are in frame from base 1. Sequences SSHAT (CDR1) and FNYEAQ (CDR2) are obtained from the germline V gene (reference sequence).